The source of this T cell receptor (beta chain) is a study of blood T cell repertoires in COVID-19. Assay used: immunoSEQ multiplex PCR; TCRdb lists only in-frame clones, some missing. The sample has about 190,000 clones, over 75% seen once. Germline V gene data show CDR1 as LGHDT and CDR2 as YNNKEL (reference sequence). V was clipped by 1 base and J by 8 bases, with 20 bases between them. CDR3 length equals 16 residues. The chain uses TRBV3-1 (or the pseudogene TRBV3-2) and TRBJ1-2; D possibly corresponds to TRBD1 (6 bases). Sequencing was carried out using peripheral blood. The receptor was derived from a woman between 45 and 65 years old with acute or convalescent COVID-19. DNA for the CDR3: TGTGCCAGCAGCCAAGGGTTTGACAGGTCCATAAGCGGCTACACCTTC. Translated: CASSQGFDRSISGYTF.